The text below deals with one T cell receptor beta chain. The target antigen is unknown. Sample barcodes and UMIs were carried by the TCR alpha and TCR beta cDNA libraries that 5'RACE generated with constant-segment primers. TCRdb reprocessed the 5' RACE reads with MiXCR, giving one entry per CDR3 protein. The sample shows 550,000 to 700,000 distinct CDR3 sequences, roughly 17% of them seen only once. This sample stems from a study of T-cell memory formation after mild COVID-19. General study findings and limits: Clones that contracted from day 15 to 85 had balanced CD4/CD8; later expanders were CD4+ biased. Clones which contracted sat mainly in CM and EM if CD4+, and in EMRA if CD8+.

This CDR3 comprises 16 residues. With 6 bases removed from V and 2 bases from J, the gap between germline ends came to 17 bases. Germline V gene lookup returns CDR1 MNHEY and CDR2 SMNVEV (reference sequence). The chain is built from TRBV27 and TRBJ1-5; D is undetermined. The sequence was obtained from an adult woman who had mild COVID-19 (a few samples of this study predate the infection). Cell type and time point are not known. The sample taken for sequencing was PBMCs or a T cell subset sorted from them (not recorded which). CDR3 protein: CASSPFLGSGNQPQHF. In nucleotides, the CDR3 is TGTGCCAGCAGCCCTTTTCTGGGGTCCGGCAATCAGCCCCAGCATTTT.